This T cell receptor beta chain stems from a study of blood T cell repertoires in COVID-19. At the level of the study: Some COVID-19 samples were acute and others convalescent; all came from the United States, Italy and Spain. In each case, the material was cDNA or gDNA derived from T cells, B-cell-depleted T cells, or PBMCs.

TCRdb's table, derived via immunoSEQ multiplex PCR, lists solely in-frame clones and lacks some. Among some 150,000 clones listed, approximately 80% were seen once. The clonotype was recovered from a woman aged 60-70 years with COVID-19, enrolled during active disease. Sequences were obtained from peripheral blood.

CDR3 in DNA: TGTGCCAGCAGCGCCTACGGGGAGGGGAGGTATCAGCCCCAGCATTTT. Its translation is CASSAYGEGRYQPQHF. This chain connects TRBV7-9 to TRBJ1-5, with D possibly being TRBD1 (5 bases). CDR1 is SEHNR, CDR2 FQNEAQ, per germline (reference sequence). The length of the CDR3 is 16 residues. The V end was cut by 5 bases, the J end by 5 bases, with 19 bases between.